Here is one T cell receptor (beta chain) with its context. No antigen is known for it. This specimen comes from a study of blood T cells in healthy people across ages. Using a J-beta primer mix together with a sample-barcoded 5' primer, a second PCR was run for roughly 7 to 12 cycles. Each cDNA molecule carried a tag from a template-switch adaptor that contained 12 random nucleotides. MiXCR, applied by TCRdb to the 5' RACE reads, yields one record per CDR3 protein. The sample has 550,000 to 600,000 distinct CDR3 sequences; 45% to 55% are singletons. Study-level points and caveats: Not knowing donor CMV status may have confounded expanded clonotype changes. Leaving the PBMCs unsorted stopped any conclusive comparison of naive versus antigen-experienced cells.

In germline, CDR1 is SGDLS, CDR2 YYNGEE. The CDR3 contains 15 residues. The ends lost 6 bases at V and 3 bases at J; junction bases unmatched: 11. The sample consisted of blood. This clonotype was obtained from a man at least 80 years old in good health. V gene TRBV9 combines with J gene TRBJ1-1; TRBD1 agrees at 7 bases. The CDR3 region is CASNLGGTGDTEAFF. The CDR3 DNA sequence: TGTGCCAGCAACCTAGGGGGCACGGGGGACACTGAAGCTTTCTTT.